The TCR beta chain described here comes from a study of OX40 agonist ivuxolimab in advanced cancers. Study-level background: Earlier anti-PD-1, anti-PD-L1 or anti-CTLA-4 therapy was permitted; over 35% had received some.

Study findings and constraints: On average, CD8+ T cells showed a greater number of expanded clones than CD4+. At 0.1 to 3.0 mg/kg and by week 6, CD4+ and CD8+ T cells in the blood had expanded clonally.

Of note for this clone: Its antigen is still unknown.

Germline CDR1 reads LGHNA; CDR2 reads YNFKEQ. CDR3 length equals 15 residues. V lost 0 bases to trimming and J lost 2 bases, with 9 bases between them. Profiled with immunoSEQ multiplex PCR; TCRdb holds only in-frame clones, not every one. Here the sample spans over 50,000 clones, over 80% being singletons. The sequence was obtained from an adult with an advanced solid tumor such as melanoma, head and neck, liver or kidney cancer. The V and J genes are TRBV4-2 and TRBJ2-3; tentatively, D is TRBD1 (5 bases). The specimen was CD4+ or CD8+ T cells sorted from blood, collected in a trial of the OX40 agonist ivuxolimab. CDR3 DNA: TGTGCCAGCAGCCAAGAGCAGGGAATCACAGATACGCAGTATTTT. Protein product: CASSQEQGITDTQYF.